One T cell receptor (beta chain) is described in this entry. Its target antigen remains unknown. V ends up 3 bases short and J 7 bases short, with an unmatched junction base count of 3. The germline V gene (reference sequence) gives CDR1 as SGHNT and CDR2 as YYREEE. The CDR3 has 13 amino acids, counting the end cysteine and phenylalanine. The entry retains the CDR3 DNA only, 39 bases that are in frame from base 1. The sample originates from a study of cytomegalovirus exposure and HLA in healthy donors (dated by TCRdb to about 2017). As for the study more broadly: According to an earlier analysis of 587 of the donors, some 180 million T cells yielded 95 million to 140 million unique TCR beta sequences and about 280 Gb of sequence data. The later analysis used no new phenotypic data to find candidate immune exposures, relying instead on TCR beta sequences and their occurrence across donors. A later genetic analysis took genome-wide SNP genotypes for about 55% of the 666 donors and used that subset as a discovery cohort. Besides the first cohort of 666 subjects, a separate validation cohort made up of roughly 130 different subjects was used. The study profiled the T cell repertoires of more than 500 subjects by immunosequencing and related them to cytomegalovirus serostatus. The number of donors typed differed by locus, with 629-630 for A, B, C, DRB1 and DQB1, roughly 520 for DQA1, nearly 610 for DPA1, and approximately 470 for DPB1. A later analysis re-examined previously published TCR beta repertoires from roughly 650 donors and added high-resolution HLA genotyping to investigate patterns of TCR occurrence. Because of strong linkage in the cohort, roughly 5 DR-DQ haplotypes were treated as single units for association and clustering. An early release that covered about 600 HLA-typed donors contained about 290 gigabases of sequencing data and tens of millions of unique TCR sequences. The study was designed to test whether signatures of past pathogen exposure could be identified by cataloging public T cell receptors. High-throughput TCR immunosequencing, statistical association of individual TCRs with disease status, and machine learning were combined to predict cytomegalovirus infection status. All discovery cohort repertoires had been generated using a single sequencing platform. Alongside the repertoire data, information on donor age, sex, ethnicity and CMV serostatus was compiled. In an earlier analysis of 587 of the donors, high-throughput TCR beta sequencing was used to judge whether each TCR beta V gene segment behaved as functional or pseudogenic. The genetic ancestry cluster associated with self-reported Caucasian donors included around four fifths of the 300 to 450 genotyped donors. HLA typing covered class I and class II loci at four-digit resolution. Across some 400 genotyped donors of the cohort, an average of about 240,000 unique TCR beta nucleotide sequences per donor were sequenced, and roughly a sixth of those sequences were non-productive.

The library was prepared using the immunoSEQ multiplex PCR assay. The multiplex PCR relied on a mix of 60 forward primers for TCR Vbeta segments and 13 reverse primers for TCR Jbeta segments. The CDR3 region of rearranged TCR beta genes was amplified from genomic DNA by a multiplex PCR assay. The amplified TCR beta libraries were sequenced on the Illumina HiSeq System as 87-base-pair reads. From the authors' description of their analysis: A later analysis tallied 80 million to 95 million unique TCR beta chains across the 666 repertoires, and approximately 9.9 million of those chains were shared by two or more donors. Raw reads were error-corrected and collapsed into unique sequences with a nearest-neighbor algorithm that merged closely related sequences to remove PCR and sequencing errors. CDR3 sequences were aligned to IMGT reference sequences to assign V, D and J gene segments. Each retained sequence needed at least a six-nucleotide match to both a V gene segment and a J gene segment. Rearrangements were called productive when the CDR3 lacked stop codons and stayed in frame with V and J; all others were non-productive. Following IMGT convention, CDR3 was defined as the stretch from the second conserved V-encoded cysteine up to the conserved J-encoded phenylalanine. The earlier analysis of about 620 of the donors excluded sequences that lacked an unambiguous match to a single V gene segment. An earlier analysis of several hundred of the donors called V segments functional above 56.7% productive rearrangements and segregating when the between-donor standard deviation exceeded 5%. To diagnose cytomegalovirus status from the catalog of TCR beta chain sequences, a statistical classification framework was built. In a later analysis, V and J genes were assigned by comparing TCR nucleotide sequences against IMGT/GENE-DB human TR gene sequences. The TCRdist pipeline was used in a later analysis to assign CDR3 sequences and most-parsimonious VDJ recombination scenarios. In a later analysis, each TCR beta chain was defined by its CDR3 amino acid sequence together with its V-gene family, and reads without a unique V-gene family were excluded. In a later analysis, approximately 590 highly shared, low-generation-probability nucleotide sequences were removed to address suspected cross-contamination and a sequencing artifact. A later analysis calculated a clonal expansion index for each public chain from normalized within-repertoire ranks of inferred template counts. Generation probabilities in a later analysis came from a VDJ recombination model fitted to out-of-frame rearrangements, and those results were checked against IGoR. A later analysis scored TCR-TCR, TCR-HLA and TCR-CMV co-occurrence with hypergeometric tests, applying a repertoire-size bias correction to TCR pairs. False discovery rates were estimated in a later analysis by permuting HLA or CMV assignments 20 times. In a later analysis, co-occurring TCRs were grouped using DBSCAN, with TCRdist sequence similarity added in when clustering inside HLA-allele-positive subsets. For co-occurrence clustering, repertoires with fewer than 30,000 or more than 120,000 public chains were excluded, along with 4 to 6 repertoires with anomalous nucleotide sharing. The table comes from immuneACCESS by way of TCRdb, which keeps in-frame sequences with V and J called. Part of the clones is missing from these tables; in studies checked, under half for an unresolved V gene and the rest for unknown reasons. Clonal size and the V and J genes are those of that table, whereas D and trimming came from the DNA. This sample's records show more than 30,000 clones. Jointly, the top ten make up about 8.9% of the sample.

Broader findings and caveats from the paper: Sequencing depth was assumed to be roughly uniform across donors in the presence/absence analyses, though that assumption may not hold. A few of the identified cytomegalovirus-associated TCR beta chains were confirmed in vitro to be specific for cytomegalovirus antigens. According to a later genetic analysis, donors in an Asian-associated ancestry cluster had fewer N-insertions in productive TCRs than the roughly 670-donor mean. A later analysis found that TCR association rates varied across HLA loci, with DRB1 alleles showing the most associated TCRs and HLA-C alleles the fewest. Most TCR sequences were observed very rarely across donors, whereas some public TCRs were present in many individuals. Some IMGT-functional V segments, including TRBV6-2 and TRBV6-3, could not be told apart with the 87-base-pair reads, so those segments were excluded. This cohort had only TCR beta chains sequenced, and the lack of alpha or paired-chain data limited which features could be detected. Broadly in line with IMGT annotations, most TCR beta V segments showed up in productive rearrangements about 87% or about 30% of the time in an earlier analysis of a few hundred of the donors. A cluster of highly shared sequence variants was judged likely to represent a technical artifact of the sequencing pipeline. A further reported finding was that TCR beta sequences accurately predicted the HLA-A and HLA-B alleles for most subjects in the first cohort. According to the authors, the approach could potentially be generalized to other disease states and immunological phenotypes. In a later analysis, most CMV-associated TCR beta chains were found to appear HLA-restricted, with HLA associations seemingly driven largely by CMV exposure. Linkage disequilibrium might explain the correlated functional status among segregating V segments, but an unknown experimental factor could not be ruled out. The study listed over 150 TCR beta chains as associated with cytomegalovirus. Several of the top co-occurrence clusters appeared to be linked to parvovirus B19, influenza, CMV and Epstein-Barr virus, according to a later analysis. Because counts were too low, around 17 rarely observed V segments, including chromosome 9 orphons, were left out of the earlier analysis of some 640 of the donors. In a later analysis, 15,000 to 20,000 TCR beta sequences were associated with specific HLA alleles at a false discovery rate of 0.05. A later analysis found that HLA-associated TCR beta chains were more clonally expanded and had lower generation probabilities than equally common non-associated chains. CMV serostatus was the only immune exposure information available for the cohort. Because HLA typing was unavailable for some donors at each locus, only the typed subset was used in association tests. Cytomegalovirus status was reported to be diagnosed by the classifier with high specificity and sensitivity in both the original and validation cohorts. An association between a missense DCLRE1C variant and V-gene and J-gene trimming of TCR beta chains was found in a later genetic analysis and replicated in an independent cohort. When HLA alleles, especially DR and DQ, strongly co-occurred, attributing TCR associations to individual alleles was difficult.

The cohort consisted of fewer than 700 healthy bone marrow donors. At the time of sampling, all cohort members were nominally healthy, though unrecorded immune exposures were likely present. The donor tested CMV seropositive, placing the donor among the approximately 310 seropositive members of the cohort. A peripheral blood sample was provided by each donor, and peripheral blood mononuclear cells were used for TCR beta sequencing. Genomic DNA extraction from the blood cell samples was performed with the Qiagen DNeasy Blood Extraction Kit. The sequence derives from a middle-aged man in good health and CMV-seropositive. Material for sequencing was PBMCs. In this chain, TRBV5-4 is recombined with TRBJ1-2, with TRBD1 matching 10 junction bases. In nucleotide form, the sequence is TGTGCCAGCAGCTCCGGGACAGGGGTTGGCTACACCTTC. Protein translation: CASSSGTGVGYTF.